This is a list of T cell receptor beta chains from one sample in a study of blood T cell repertoires in COVID-19. Some clones are missing from TCRdb's copy, which holds only in-frame ones; the method was immunoSEQ multiplex PCR. Of some 350,000 clones listed, over 75% were seen once; the top ten hold about 5%. The sample taken for sequencing was PBMCs or T cells enriched from blood (not recorded which). The source is a woman under 40 who had recovered from COVID-19. Each CDR3 is given with its conserved first and last residue. A D gene is named only where the DNA matches it firmly. The size of a clone is reported for some rows only, either as once, few or many, or as a class for expanded clones.

TRBJ1-1,TRBV19,once,TRBD1,CASSIEFWGTGGSPEAFF,TGTGCCAGTAGTATAGAGTTTTGGGGGACAGGGGGAAGTCCTGAAGCTTTCTTT
TRBJ2-5,TRBV4-3,once,TRBD2,CASSQDLTSGVHGTQYF,TGCGCCAGCAGCCAAGATCTAACTAGCGGGGTTCATGGGACCCAGTACTTC
TRBJ2-5,TRBV7-3,.,TRBD1,CASGRTGPPETQYF,TGTGCCAGCGGAAGGACAGGGCCTCCAGAGACCCAGTACTTC
TRBJ2-3,TRBV29-1,.,.,CSGKQPSSTDTQYF,TGCAGCGGGAAACAGCCCTCTAGCACAGATACGCAGTATTTT
TRBJ1-5,TRBV7-8,.,.,CASSLARQGSQPQHF,TGTGCCAGCAGCTTAGCGCGGCAGGGGTCCCAGCCCCAGCATTTT
TRBJ1-5,TRBV4-1,.,TRBD1,CASSQGPVRGDWSNQPQHF,TGCGCCAGCAGCCAAGGTCCCGTCAGGGGGGATTGGTCAAATCAGCCCCAGCATTTT
TRBJ2-1,TRBV3-1/TRBV3-2,.,TRBD2,CASSQDSGGAQEQFF,TGTGCCAGCAGCCAAGACAGCGGGGGGGCCCAAGAGCAGTTCTTC
TRBJ1-5,TRBV19,.,.,CASSITARDQPQHF,TGTGCCAGTAGTATTACCGCCAGGGATCAGCCCCAGCATTTT
TRBJ1-5,TRBV15,.,.,CATSRDSPDLWRLYQPQHF,TGTGCCACCAGCAGAGATTCCCCCGATTTGTGGCGGCTATATCAGCCCCAGCATTTT
TRBJ2-2,TRBV29-1,.,.,CSVEERGTGELFF,TGCAGCGTTGAAGAGCGAGGGACCGGGGAGCTGTTTTTT
TRBJ1-1,TRBV2,.,TRBD1,CASSADRETEAFF,TGTGCCAGCAGCGCCGACAGGGAGACTGAAGCTTTCTTT
TRBJ1-2,TRBV6-4,few,.,CASSEEGLGGYTF,TGTGCCAGCAGTGAGGAGGGTCTTGGTGGCTACACCTTC
TRBJ1-1,TRBV15,.,.,CATSRDRRGTEAFF,TGTGCCACCAGCAGAGATCGGAGGGGCACTGAAGCTTTCTTT
TRBJ1-5,TRBV6-5,.,.,CASSAGAQPQHF,TGTGCCAGCAGCGCAGGGGCCCAGCCCCAGCATTTT
TRBJ1-2,TRBV4-3,.,TRBD1,CASSQDRLIGDRGYYYGYTF,TGCGCCAGCAGCCAAGATCGGCTGATAGGGGACAGGGGGTACTACTATGGCTACACCTTC
TRBJ1-3,TRBV3-1/TRBV3-2,.,TRBD1,CASSLQGQGGNTIYF,TGTGCCAGCAGCCTCCAAGGACAGGGTGGAAACACCATATATTTT
TRBJ1-2,TRBV5-1,.,TRBD1,CASSSLQGAQGYTF,TGCGCCAGCAGCTCCCTACAGGGGGCGCAGGGCTACACCTTC
TRBJ1-1,TRBV6-5,.,.,CASSYQDFMNTEAFF,TGTGCCAGCAGTTATCAGGATTTCATGAACACTGAAGCTTTCTTT
TRBJ1-1,TRBV28,.,.,CASSLLLGGENF,TGTGCCAGCAGTTTATTACTCGGGGGGGAGAACTTT
TRBJ1-2,TRBV12-3/TRBV12-4,.,.,CASSLAQGTGYTF,TGTGCCAGCAGTTTAGCTCAGGGAACTGGCTACACCTTC
TRBJ1-1,TRBV7-9,.,TRBD1,CASSPDRGYTEAFF,TGTGCCAGCAGCCCCGACAGGGGATACACTGAAGCTTTCTTT
TRBJ1-4,TRBV28,.,.,CASSAAVEKLFF,TGTGCCAGCAGCGCCGCGGTGGAAAAACTGTTTTTT
TRBJ2-5,TRBV10-3,.,.,CAISESSETQYF,TGTGCCATCAGTGAGTCGTCTGAGACCCAGTACTTC
TRBJ2-2,TRBV3-1/TRBV3-2,.,TRBD1,CASSQRQGNTGELFF,TGTGCCAGCAGCCAAAGACAGGGGAACACCGGGGAGCTGTTTTTT
TRBJ2-3,TRBV24-1,.,.,CATSGGGFSTDTQYF,TGTGCCACCAGTGGCGGCGGTTTTAGCACAGATACGCAGTATTTT